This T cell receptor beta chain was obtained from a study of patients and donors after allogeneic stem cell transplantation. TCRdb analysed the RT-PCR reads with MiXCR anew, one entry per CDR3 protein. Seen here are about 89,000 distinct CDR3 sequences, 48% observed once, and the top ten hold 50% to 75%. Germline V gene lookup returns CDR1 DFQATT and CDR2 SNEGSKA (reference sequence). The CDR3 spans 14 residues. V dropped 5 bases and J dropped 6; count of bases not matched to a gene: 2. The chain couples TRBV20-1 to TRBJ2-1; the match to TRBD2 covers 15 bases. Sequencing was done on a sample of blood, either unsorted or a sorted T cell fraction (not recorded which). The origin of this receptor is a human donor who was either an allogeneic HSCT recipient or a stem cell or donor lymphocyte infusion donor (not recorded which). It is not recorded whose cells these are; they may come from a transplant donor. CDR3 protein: CSARTSGRANEQFF. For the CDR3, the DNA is TGCAGTGCTCGGACTAGCGGGAGGGCCAATGAGCAGTTCTTC.